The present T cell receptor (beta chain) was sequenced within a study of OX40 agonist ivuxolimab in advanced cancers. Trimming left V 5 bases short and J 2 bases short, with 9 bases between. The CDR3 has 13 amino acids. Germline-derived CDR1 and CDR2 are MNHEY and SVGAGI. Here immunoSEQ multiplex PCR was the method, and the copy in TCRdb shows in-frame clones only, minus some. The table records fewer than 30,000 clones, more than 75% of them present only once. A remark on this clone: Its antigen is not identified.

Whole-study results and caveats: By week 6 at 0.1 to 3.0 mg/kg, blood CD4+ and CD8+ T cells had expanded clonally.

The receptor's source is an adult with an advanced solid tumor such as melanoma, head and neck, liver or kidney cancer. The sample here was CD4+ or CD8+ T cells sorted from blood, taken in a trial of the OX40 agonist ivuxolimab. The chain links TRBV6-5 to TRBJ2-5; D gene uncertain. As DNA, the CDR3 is TGTGCCAGCAGTCTTGGACGGCAAGAGACCCAGTACTTC. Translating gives CASSLGRQETQYF.